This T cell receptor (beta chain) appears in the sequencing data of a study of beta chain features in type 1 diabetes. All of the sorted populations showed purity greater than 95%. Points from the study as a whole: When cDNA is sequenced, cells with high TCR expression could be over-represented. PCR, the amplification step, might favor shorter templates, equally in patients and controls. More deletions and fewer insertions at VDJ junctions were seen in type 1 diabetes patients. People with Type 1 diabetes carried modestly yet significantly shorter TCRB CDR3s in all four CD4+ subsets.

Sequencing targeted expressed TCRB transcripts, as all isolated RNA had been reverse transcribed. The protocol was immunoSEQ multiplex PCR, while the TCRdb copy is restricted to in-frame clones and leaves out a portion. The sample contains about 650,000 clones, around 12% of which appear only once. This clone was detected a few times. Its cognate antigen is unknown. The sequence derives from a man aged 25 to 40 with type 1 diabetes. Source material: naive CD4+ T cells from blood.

The CDR3: CASRAGSASAGYTF. The DNA for the CDR3 is TGTGCCAGCAGGGCTGGGTCCGCTAGTGCTGGCTACACCTTC. The chain is built from TRBV6-5 and TRBJ1-2; D is undetermined. The germline gives CDR1 MNHEY, CDR2 SVGAGI. V was trimmed by 6 bases and J by 7 bases, leaving 18 bases between them. The CDR3 is made up of 14 amino acids.